This T cell receptor (beta chain) was obtained from a study of blood T cell repertoires in COVID-19. Study information: The samples span acute and convalescent COVID-19 from the United States, Italy and Spain.

Germline-derived CDR1 and CDR2 are KGHSH and LQKENI. The CDR3 is 15 amino acids. V shed 5 bases, J shed 5 bases, and the junction held 11 bases outside the gene matches. This clone was recorded only once. Per the authors' pipeline: Reference gene primer amplification gave estimated nucleated cell counts. Sequencing used immunoSEQ multiplex PCR; TCRdb keeps in-frame clones, though not all of them. D and trimming come from the DNA, and the V and J calls and clone size come from that table. The sample contains more than 150,000 clones, around 87% of which appear only once. Material: peripheral blood. The gene calls are TRBV18 and TRBJ1-1, with 7 positions matching TRBD1. The origin of this receptor is a man aged 35-49 years with active or convalescent COVID-19. The CDR3 region has the DNA TGTGCCAGCTCAAAACAGGGGCGCCGCGGGACTGAAGCTTTCTTT. Translated: CASSKQGRRGTEAFF.